The sequence of this T cell receptor (beta chain) was determined in a study of T cells expressing NK-cell markers. At the level of the study: Underlying the TCR beta repertoires were sorted CD3+CD56+NKG2C+, CD3+CD56+NKG2C- and CD3+CD56-NKG2C+ T cells. HCMV seropositivity characterized most of the eight sequenced donors, and seronegativity one.

The germline CDR1 and CDR2 sequences are DFQATT and SNEGSKA (reference sequence). The CDR3 length is 16 residues. A 5'RACE template switching approach incorporating UMIs was used to make TCR beta cDNA. TCRdb reprocessed the 5' RACE reads, keeping one entry per CDR3 protein, no DNA. The listing contains 250,000 or so distinct CDR3 sequences. The chain carries TRBV20-1 and TRBJ2-3; without DNA, the TCRdb call of TRBD2 cannot be checked. This TCR came from a woman aged 18 to 69 in good health. Sequencing was performed on blood T cells: a sorted CD56 or NKG2C T cell subset, CD4+ or CD8+ T cells, or bulk PBMC T cells (not recorded which). The CDR3: CSAGEGGGRLVHTQYF.